The T cell receptor beta chain under discussion was sequenced for a study of beta chain features in type 1 diabetes. Every isolated RNA sample was fully reverse transcribed, so sequencing captured expressed TCRB transcripts. Only in-frame clones appear in the TCRdb table, and some are missing; sequencing was by immunoSEQ multiplex PCR. The sample holds about 270,000 clones; roughly 13% are singletons and the top ten take around 0.026%. Researchers reported sorting CD4+ naive, central memory, regulatory and stem cell-like memory cells via CD45RO/CCR7/CD25/CD127/CD95/CD27. The receptor was derived from a woman between 35 and 50 years old in good health. Sequencing was done on a sample of naive CD4+ T cells from blood.

The chain's CDR3 is CASSETSGAETQYF. DNA for the CDR3: TGTGCCAGCAGCGAGACTAGCGGGGCAGAGACCCAGTACTTC. The genes are TRBV2 and TRBJ2-5; 11 bases fit TRBD2. This CDR3 spans 14 amino acids. Germline lookup yields CDR1 SNHLY and CDR2 FYNNEI. Losses at the gene ends were 6 bases for V and 4 bases for J; bases not matched to a gene: 4.